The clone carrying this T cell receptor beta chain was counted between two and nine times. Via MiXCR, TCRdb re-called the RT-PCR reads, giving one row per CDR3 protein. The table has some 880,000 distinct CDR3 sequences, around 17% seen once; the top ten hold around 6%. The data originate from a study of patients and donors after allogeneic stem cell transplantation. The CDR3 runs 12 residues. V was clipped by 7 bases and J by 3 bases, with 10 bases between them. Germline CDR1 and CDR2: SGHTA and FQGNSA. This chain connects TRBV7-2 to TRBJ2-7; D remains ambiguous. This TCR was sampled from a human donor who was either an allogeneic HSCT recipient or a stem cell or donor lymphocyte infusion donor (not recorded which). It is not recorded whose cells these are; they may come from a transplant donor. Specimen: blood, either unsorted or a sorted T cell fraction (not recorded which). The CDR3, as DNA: TGTGCCAGCAACCTGGACGGCTACGAGCAGTACTTC. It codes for CASNLDGYEQYF.